This TCR beta chain is from a study of beta chain features in type 1 diabetes. Since all of the isolated RNA was reverse transcribed, expressed TCRB transcripts were what got sequenced. The method was immunoSEQ multiplex PCR; TCRdb's version includes in-frame clones alone and lacks a portion of them. The sample includes 900,000 or so clones, roughly a sixth of them seen just once. The authors obtained over 98% purity in all sorted populations. Looked up from germline, CDR1 is SGHVS and CDR2 is FQNEAQ. The V end lost 3 bases, the J end lost 6 bases, and 14 bases lay between the germline ends. This CDR3 is 15 amino acids long.

Material: naive CD4+ T cells from blood. This TCR came from a woman aged 18-35 years in good health. The chain combines TRBV7-8 with TRBJ2-2, with D hard to call. CDR3 region: CASSFTGTVAGELFF. As DNA, the CDR3 is TGTGCCAGCAGCTTTACGGGTACTGTGGCCGGGGAGCTGTTTTTT. Combining the CDR3 with reference TRBV7-8 and TRBJ2-2 gives the whole variable domain GAGVSQSPRYKVAKRGQDVALRCDPISGHVSLFWYQQALGQGPEFLTYFQNEAQLDKSGLPSDRFFAERPEGSVSTLKIQRTQQEDSAVYLCASSFTGTVAGELFFGEGSRLTVL.